This T cell receptor beta chain is from a study of T cells in Graves' hyperthyroidism and ophthalmopathy. About the research overall: Staff took peripheral blood when the initial diagnosis was made, before any treatment began.

This clonotype was detected a few times. Its antigen is unidentified. Researchers barred patients who had uncontrolled infection, other autoimmune disease, pregnancy or lactation. Out of approximately 10 ml of fresh peripheral blood came the PBMCs. General observations from the study: A model of 13 V-J features distinguished ophthalmopathy from stable hyperthyroidism.

The CDR3 runs to 16 residues. V was pared by 6 bases and J by 1 base, with 21 bases between. Germline V CDR1 and CDR2: SQVTM, ANQGSEA. RNA transcripts served as the template for amplifying TCR beta CDR3 regions. When the TCR CDR3 underwent first-round RT-PCR, the HTBI primer set was used. TCRdb used MiXCR to reprocess the multiplex PCR reads, holding one entry per CDR3 protein. In the table there are about 640,000 distinct CDR3 sequences, less than 25% of which are singletons. The genes are TRBV29-1 and TRBJ1-1; D is perhaps TRBD1 (6 bases). This sequence originates from a young man with Graves' ophthalmopathy. Sequencing was done on a sample of blood. CDR3 nucleotides: TGCAGCGTCCCGGGGGTCGGGGGCGGGTCGAACACTGAAGCTTTCTTT. It yields the protein CSVPGVGGGSNTEAFF.